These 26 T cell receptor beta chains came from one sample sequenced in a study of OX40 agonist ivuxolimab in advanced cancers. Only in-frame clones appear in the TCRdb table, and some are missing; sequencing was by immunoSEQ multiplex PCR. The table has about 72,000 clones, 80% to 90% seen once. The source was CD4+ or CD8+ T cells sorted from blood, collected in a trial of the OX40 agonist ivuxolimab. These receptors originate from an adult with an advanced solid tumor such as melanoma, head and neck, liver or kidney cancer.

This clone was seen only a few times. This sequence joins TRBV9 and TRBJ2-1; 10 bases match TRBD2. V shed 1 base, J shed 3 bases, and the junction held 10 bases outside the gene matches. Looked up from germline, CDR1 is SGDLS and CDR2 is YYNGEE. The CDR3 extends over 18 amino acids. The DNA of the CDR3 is TGTGCCAGCAGCGTAAACCTAGCGGGAGTGGGGAACTACAATGAGCAGTTCTTC. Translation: CASSVNLAGVGNYNEQFF.

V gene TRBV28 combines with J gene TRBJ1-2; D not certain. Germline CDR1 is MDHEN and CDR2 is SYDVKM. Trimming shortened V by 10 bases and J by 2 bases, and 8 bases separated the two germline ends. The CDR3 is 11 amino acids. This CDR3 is CATNPNYGYTF. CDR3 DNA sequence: TGTGCCACCAACCCCAACTATGGCTACACCTTC.

CDR3 loop: CASRWGLDEKLFF. CDR3 sequence (DNA): TGTGCCAGCAGATGGGGGCTTGATGAAAAACTGTTTTTT. The chain joins TRBV7-9 to TRBJ1-4; tentatively, D is TRBD1 (6 bases). The CDR3 spans 13 residues. Germline V gene data show CDR1 as SEHNR and CDR2 as FQNEAQ (reference sequence). V lost 6 bases to trimming and J lost 6 bases, with 11 bases between them. Variable domain in full (rest from reference TRBV7-9 and TRBJ1-4): DTGVSQNPRHKITKRGQNVTFRCDPISEHNRLYWYRQTLGQGPEFLTYFQNEAQLEKSRLLSDRFSAERPKGSFSTLEIQRTEQGDSAMYLCASRWGLDEKLFFGSGTQLSVL.

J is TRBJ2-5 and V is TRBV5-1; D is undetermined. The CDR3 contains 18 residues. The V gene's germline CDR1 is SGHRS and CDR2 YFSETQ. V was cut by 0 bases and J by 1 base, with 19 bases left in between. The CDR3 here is CASSLDPVGQNPQETQYF. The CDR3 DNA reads TGCGCCAGCAGCTTGGATCCGGTAGGCCAAAACCCCCAAGAGACCCAGTACTTC.

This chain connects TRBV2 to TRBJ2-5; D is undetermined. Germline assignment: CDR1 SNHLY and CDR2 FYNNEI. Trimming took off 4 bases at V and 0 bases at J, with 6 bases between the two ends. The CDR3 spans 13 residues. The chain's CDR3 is CASSGSDQETQYF. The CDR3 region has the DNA TGTGCCAGCAGTGGATCAGACCAAGAGACCCAGTACTTC.

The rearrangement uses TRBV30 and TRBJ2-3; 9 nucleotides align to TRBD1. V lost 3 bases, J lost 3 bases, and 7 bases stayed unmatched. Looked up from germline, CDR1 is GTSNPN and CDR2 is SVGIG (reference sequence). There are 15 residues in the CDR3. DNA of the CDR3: TGTGCCTGGAGGCAGACAGGGGGTTCGACAGATACGCAGTATTTT. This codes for CAWRQTGGSTDTQYF.

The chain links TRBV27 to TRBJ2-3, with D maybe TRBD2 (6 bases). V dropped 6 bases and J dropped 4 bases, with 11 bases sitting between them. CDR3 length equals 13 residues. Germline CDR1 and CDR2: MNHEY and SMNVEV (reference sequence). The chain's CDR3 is CASREEGSDTQYF. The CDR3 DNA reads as TGTGCCAGCAGGGAGGAGGGGTCAGATACGCAGTATTTT.

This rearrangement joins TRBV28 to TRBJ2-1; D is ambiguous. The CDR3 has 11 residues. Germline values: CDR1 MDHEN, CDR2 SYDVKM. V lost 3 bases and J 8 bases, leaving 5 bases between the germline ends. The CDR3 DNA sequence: TGTGCCAGCAGTTTTGGGGATGAGCAGTTCTTC. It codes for CASSFGDEQFF.

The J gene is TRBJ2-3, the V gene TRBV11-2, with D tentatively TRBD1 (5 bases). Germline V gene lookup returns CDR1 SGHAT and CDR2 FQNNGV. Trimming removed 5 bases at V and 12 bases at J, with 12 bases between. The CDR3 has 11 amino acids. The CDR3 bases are TGTGCCAGCAGCGTGGACACCGCACAGTATTTT. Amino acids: CASSVDTAQYF.

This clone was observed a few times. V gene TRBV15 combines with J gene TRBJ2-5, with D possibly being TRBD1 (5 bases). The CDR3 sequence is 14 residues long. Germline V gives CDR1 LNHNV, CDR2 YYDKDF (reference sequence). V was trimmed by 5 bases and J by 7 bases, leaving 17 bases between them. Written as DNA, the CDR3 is TGTGCCACCAGCCTCCGAAGGCAGGGTGTGACCCAGTACTTC. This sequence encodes CATSLRRQGVTQYF.

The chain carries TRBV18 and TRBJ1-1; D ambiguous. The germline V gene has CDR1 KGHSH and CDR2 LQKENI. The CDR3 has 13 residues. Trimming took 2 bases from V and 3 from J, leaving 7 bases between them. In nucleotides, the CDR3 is TGTGCCAGCTCACCATGGCGGGACACTGAAGCTTTCTTT. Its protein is CASSPWRDTEAFF.

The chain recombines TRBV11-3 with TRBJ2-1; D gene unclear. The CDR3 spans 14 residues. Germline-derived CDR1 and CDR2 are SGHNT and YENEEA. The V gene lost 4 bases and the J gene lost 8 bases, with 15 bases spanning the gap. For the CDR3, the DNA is TGTGCCAGCAGCTACTACGGGTCGCTCGATGAGCAGTTCTTC. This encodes CASSYYGSLDEQFF.

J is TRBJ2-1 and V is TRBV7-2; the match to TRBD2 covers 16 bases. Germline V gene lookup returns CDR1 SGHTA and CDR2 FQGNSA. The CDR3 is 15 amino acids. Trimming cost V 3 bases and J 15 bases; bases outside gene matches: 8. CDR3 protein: CASSLGTSGRAVRFF. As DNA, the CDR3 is TGTGCCAGCAGCTTGGGGACTAGCGGGAGGGCCGTACGGTTCTTC.

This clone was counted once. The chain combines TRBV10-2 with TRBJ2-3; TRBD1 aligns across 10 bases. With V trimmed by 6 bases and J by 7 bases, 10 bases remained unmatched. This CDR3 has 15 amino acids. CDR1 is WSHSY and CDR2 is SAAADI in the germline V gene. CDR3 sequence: CASSLGTGETYTQYF. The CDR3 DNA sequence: TGCGCCAGCAGCCTCGGGACAGGGGAGACATATACGCAGTATTTT.

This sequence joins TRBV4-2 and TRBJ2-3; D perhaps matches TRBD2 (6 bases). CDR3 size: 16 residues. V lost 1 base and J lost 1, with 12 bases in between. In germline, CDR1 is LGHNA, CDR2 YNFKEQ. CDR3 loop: CASSQGMGGRTDTQYF. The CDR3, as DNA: TGTGCCAGCAGCCAAGGGATGGGGGGACGCACAGATACGCAGTATTTT.

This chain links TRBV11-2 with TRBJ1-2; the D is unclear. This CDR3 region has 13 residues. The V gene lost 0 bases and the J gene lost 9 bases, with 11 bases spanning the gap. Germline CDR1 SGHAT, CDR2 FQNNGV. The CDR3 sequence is CASSLDPERSYTF. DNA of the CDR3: TGTGCCAGCAGCTTAGATCCCGAAAGGAGCTACACCTTC.

The CDR3 reads CASSPDTYEQYF. The CDR3 DNA reads TGTGCCAGCAGTCCCGATACCTACGAGCAGTACTTC. The chain uses TRBV2 and TRBJ2-7, with D hard to call. This CDR3 has 12 amino acids. The germline V gene encodes CDR1 SNHLY and CDR2 FYNNEI. V dropped 5 bases and J dropped 2 bases, with 7 bases sitting between them.

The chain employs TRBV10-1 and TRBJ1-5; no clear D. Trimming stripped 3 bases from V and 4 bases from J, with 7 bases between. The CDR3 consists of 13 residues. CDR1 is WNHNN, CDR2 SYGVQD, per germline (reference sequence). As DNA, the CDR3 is TGCGCCAGCAGTGACGACACAAATCAGCCCCAGCATTTT. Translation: CASSDDTNQPQHF.

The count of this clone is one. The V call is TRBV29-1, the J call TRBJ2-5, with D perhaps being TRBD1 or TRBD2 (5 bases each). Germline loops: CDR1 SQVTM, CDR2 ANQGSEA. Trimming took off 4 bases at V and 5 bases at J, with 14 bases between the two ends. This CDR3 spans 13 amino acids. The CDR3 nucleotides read TGCAGCGTTGCTCAGGGTTGGGAGGAGACCCAGTACTTC. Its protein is CSVAQGWEETQYF.

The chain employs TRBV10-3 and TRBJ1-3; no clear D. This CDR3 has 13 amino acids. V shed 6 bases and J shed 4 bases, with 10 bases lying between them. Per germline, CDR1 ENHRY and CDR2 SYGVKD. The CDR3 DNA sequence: TGTGCCATCAGGGGAGCTTCGGGAAACACCATATATTTT. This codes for CAIRGASGNTIYF.

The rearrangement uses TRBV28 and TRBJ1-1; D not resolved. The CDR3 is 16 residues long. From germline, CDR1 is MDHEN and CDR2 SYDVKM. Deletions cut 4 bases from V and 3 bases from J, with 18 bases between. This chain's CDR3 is CASSYTGWSEDTEAFF. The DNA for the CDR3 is TGTGCCAGCAGTTATACGGGGTGGTCGGAAGACACTGAAGCTTTCTTT.

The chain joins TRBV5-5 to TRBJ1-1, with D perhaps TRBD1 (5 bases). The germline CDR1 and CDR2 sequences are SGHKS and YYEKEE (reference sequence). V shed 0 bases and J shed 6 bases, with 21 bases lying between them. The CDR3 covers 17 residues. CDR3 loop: CASSLEGRWDSVSEAFF. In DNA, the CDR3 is TGTGCCAGCAGCTTGGAGGGAAGATGGGACTCGGTGTCTGAAGCTTTCTTT. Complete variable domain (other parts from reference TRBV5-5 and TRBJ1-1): DAGVTQSPTHLIKTRGQQVTLRCSPISGHKSVSWYQQVLGQGPQFIFQYYEKEERGRGNFPDRFSARQFPNYSSELNVNALLLGDSALYLCASSLEGRWDSVSEAFFGQGTRLTVV.

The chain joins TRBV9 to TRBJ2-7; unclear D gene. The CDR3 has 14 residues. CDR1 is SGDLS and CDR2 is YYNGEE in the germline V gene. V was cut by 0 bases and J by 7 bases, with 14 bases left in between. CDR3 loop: CASSVGPTLSEQYF. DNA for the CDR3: TGTGCCAGCAGCGTAGGACCAACCCTGAGTGAGCAGTACTTC.

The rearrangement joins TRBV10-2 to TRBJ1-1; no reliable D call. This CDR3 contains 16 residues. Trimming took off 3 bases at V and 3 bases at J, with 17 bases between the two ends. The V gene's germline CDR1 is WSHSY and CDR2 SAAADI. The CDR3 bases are TGCGCCAGCAGTGAATGGCAATTCACCATTCACACTGAAGCTTTCTTT. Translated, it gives CASSEWQFTIHTEAFF.

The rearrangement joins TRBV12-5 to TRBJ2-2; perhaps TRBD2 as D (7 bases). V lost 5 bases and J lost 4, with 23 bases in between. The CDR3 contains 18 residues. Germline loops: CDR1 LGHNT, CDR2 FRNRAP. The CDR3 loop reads CASGPGTFGGPGTGELFF. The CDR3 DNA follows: TGTGCTAGTGGTCCAGGTACCTTCGGGGGGCCGGGCACCGGGGAGCTGTTTTTT.

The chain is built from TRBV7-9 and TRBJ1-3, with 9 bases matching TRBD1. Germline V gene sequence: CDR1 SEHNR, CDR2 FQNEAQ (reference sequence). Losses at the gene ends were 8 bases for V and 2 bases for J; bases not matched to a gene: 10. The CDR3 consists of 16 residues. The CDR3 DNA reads TGTGCCAGCGGTTTGGACAGGGGTGCTGCTGGAAACACCATATATTTT. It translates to CASGLDRGAAGNTIYF. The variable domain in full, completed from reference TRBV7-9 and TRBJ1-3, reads DTGVSQNPRHKITKRGQNVTFRCDPISEHNRLYWYRQTLGQGPEFLTYFQNEAQLEKSRLLSDRFSAERPKGSFSTLEIQRTEQGDSAMYLCASGLDRGAAGNTIYFGEGSWLTVV.